A selection of T cell receptor beta chains follows, all from one sample in a study of CD8+CD57+ T cells in acquired aplastic anemia. TCRdb used MiXCR to reprocess the reads, holding one entry per CDR3 protein. The sample lists 120,000 or so distinct CDR3 sequences, less than 50% occurring once. The sequenced sample consisted of sorted CD4+, CD8+, or CD8+CD57+ T cells (not recorded which) from PBMCs. The receptors originated from a human donor with aplastic anemia. CDR3s include the opening cysteine and the closing phenylalanine or tryptophan.

>TRBV5-5|TRBJ1-5
CASSTTGMSNQPQHF
>TRBV5-1|TRBJ2-3
CASSLVVSGVTDTQYF
>TRBV5-1|TRBJ1-3
CASSLGQGTGSTIYF
>TRBV2|TRBJ2-2
CASSDFGAGTGELFF
>TRBV4-2|TRBJ2-3
CASSPTFGSSGTQYF
>TRBV5-1|TRBJ2-3
CASSLSGRGTTDTQYF
>TRBV11-2|-
CASSLYGAGEQYF
>TRBV7-9|TRBJ1-2
CASNRQGTGYTF
>TRBV10-1|TRBJ2-2
CASSEFVRNTGELFF
>TRBV5-4|TRBJ2-7
CASSSGGGRPYEQYF
>TRBV28|TRBJ2-7
CASSPDRDSIINEQYF
>TRBV27|TRBJ2-7
CASGRTVSYEQYF
>TRBV12-3/TRBV12-4|TRBJ1-3
CASSSGATERNTIYF
>TRBV19|TRBJ1-3
CAISGNSGNTIYF
>TRBV20-1|TRBJ2-1
CSAISGFNGDEQFF
>TRBV28|TRBJ2-7
CASSFPGSSYEQYF
>TRBV4-3|TRBJ2-3
CASSQDLSRGRTDTQYF
>TRBV9|TRBJ1-2
CASSVGGAVGPIGYTF
>TRBV19|TRBJ2-1
CASSFAAGGSNEQFF
>TRBV19|TRBJ2-1
CASSIGSGRANEQFF
>TRBV10-2|TRBJ1-2
CASSDFGTNLGGYTF
>TRBV7-6|TRBJ1-1
CASSRTNSNTEAFF
>TRBV20-1|TRBJ1-1
CSARDSNTEAFF
>TRBV20-1|TRBJ1-2
CSATQQDRANYGYTF
>TRBV5-4|TRBJ2-7
CASSIGTGKPYEQYF
>TRBV4-1|TRBJ2-2
CASSPLGGGNAGELFF
>TRBV7-2|TRBJ1-5
CASSRISQGAGNQPQHF
>TRBV5-6|TRBJ2-7
CASSTQGAYGSEQYF
>TRBV9|TRBJ1-1
CASSLRTGLNTEAFF
>TRBV15|TRBJ1-1
CATSSSLRTEAFF
>TRBV7-3|TRBJ2-1
CASSLIRASGGSNEQFF
>TRBV19|TRBJ2-7
CASSGGTSNSYEQYF
>TRBV10-3|TRBJ2-1
CAISDNSYNEQFF
>TRBV11-1|TRBJ2-3
CASSAELTDTQYF
>TRBV19|TRBJ1-1
CASSTEGQGWAEAFF
>TRBV6-5|TRBJ1-2
CASSYSDRGGYTF
>TRBV5-1|TRBJ2-4
CASSLVVQGTKNIQYF
>TRBV2|TRBJ1-3
CASSEGRAGNTIYF
>TRBV7-2|TRBJ1-2
CASSAWTGVYGYTF
>TRBV28|TRBJ1-2
CASSDDRSPSFNYGYTF
>TRBV2|TRBJ1-6
CATTTGFNSPLHF
>TRBV20-1|TRBJ1-1
CSAVEDTEAFF
>TRBV9|TRBJ1-4
CASSASGTNEKLFF
>TRBV20-1|TRBJ1-1
CSASIDGGTEAFF
>TRBV5-1|TRBJ2-1
CASSLAKGNNEQFF
>TRBV10-3|TRBJ1-6
CASSPGGEAFNSPLHF
>TRBV4-3|TRBJ2-3
CASSLGLASDTQYF
>TRBV27|TRBJ2-1
CASSAWTGAAGEQFF